Each of the 17 T cell receptor beta chains below was sequenced from the same sample in a study of blood T cell repertoires in COVID-19. The protocol was immunoSEQ multiplex PCR, while the TCRdb copy is restricted to in-frame clones and leaves out a portion. The data hold around 200,000 clones, with approximately 83% observed a single time. Input material: peripheral blood. Source of these receptors: a human donor with active or convalescent COVID-19. The donor label of this sample is uncertain.

The chain uses TRBV5-1 and TRBJ1-2; unclear D gene. V gave up 0 bases and J gave up 0 bases, with 9 bases separating them. Per the germline V gene, CDR1 is SGHRS and CDR2 is YFSETQ. This CDR3 has 15 residues. CDR3 DNA sequence: TGCGCCAGCAGCTTGGCTCTGCGGCCTAACTATGGCTACACCTTC. It is translated as CASSLALRPNYGYTF.

The J gene is TRBJ2-1, the V gene TRBV10-1; tentative D call: TRBD2 (6 bases). Germline CDR1 is WNHNN and CDR2 is SYGVQD (reference sequence). Trimming removed 3 bases from V and 6 bases from J, with 15 bases in between. CDR3 size: 15 residues. The CDR3: CASSDGGSLFNEQFF. CDR3 nucleotide sequence: TGCGCCAGCAGTGACGGGGGTTCGCTGTTCAATGAGCAGTTCTTC.

This clone appeared once. This rearrangement joins TRBV6-5 to TRBJ1-3; 8 bases line up with TRBD1. CDR1 is MNHEY and CDR2 is SVGAGI in the germline V gene. The trim removed 4 bases at V and 4 bases at J, leaving 6 bases unmatched. The CDR3 loop spans 15 amino acids. CDR3 sequence: CASSFQGARGNTIYF. CDR3 sequence (DNA): TGTGCCAGCAGTTTCCAGGGGGCGCGCGGAAACACCATATATTTT.

The chain is built from TRBV7-9 and TRBJ2-3; 9 bases match TRBD2. This CDR3 spans 15 amino acids. The germline CDR1 and CDR2 sequences are SEHNR and FQNEAQ (reference sequence). Unmatched junction bases numbered 3, after V lost 5 bases and J lost 0 bases. For the CDR3, the DNA is TGTGCCAGCAGCCATAGCGGGGGTAGCACAGATACGCAGTATTTT. This encodes CASSHSGGSTDTQYF. Combining the CDR3 with reference TRBV7-9 and TRBJ2-3 gives the whole variable domain DTGVSQNPRHKITKRGQNVTFRCDPISEHNRLYWYRQTLGQGPEFLTYFQNEAQLEKSRLLSDRFSAERPKGSFSTLEIQRTEQGDSAMYLCASSHSGGSTDTQYFGPGTRLTVL.

This sequence joins TRBV7-9 and TRBJ2-3, with 7 bases identical to TRBD2. Germline CDR1 and CDR2: SEHNR and FQNEAQ (reference sequence). V trimming: 5 bases; J trimming: 0 bases; junction bases outside the gene matches: 5. CDR3 length: 15 residues. The CDR3 region is CASSISGISTDTQYF. The CDR3 DNA sequence: TGTGCCAGCAGCATAAGCGGGATTAGCACAGATACGCAGTATTTT.

A single count supports this clone. This chain connects TRBV7-2 to TRBJ2-2; 9 nucleotides align to TRBD1. V lost 4 bases, J lost 5 bases, and 5 bases stayed unmatched. The CDR3 runs 15 residues. Germline assignment: CDR1 SGHTA and CDR2 FQGNSA. The CDR3 region has the DNA TGTGCCAGCAGCTGGGGACAGGGTGGTACCGGGGAGCTGTTTTTT. Its translation is CASSWGQGGTGELFF. The full variable domain, with the rest looked up from reference TRBV7-2 and TRBJ2-2, is GAGVSQSPSNKVTEKGKDVELRCDPISGHTALYWYRQSLGQGLEFLIYFQGNSAPDKSGLPSDRFSAERTGGSVSTLTIQRTQQEDSAVYLCASSWGQGGTGELFFGEGSRLTVL.

The CDR3 DNA follows: TGTGCCAGCAGCTTGGAGGGGTACGAGCAGTACTTC. Protein sequence: CASSLEGYEQYF. The chain uses TRBV5-5 and TRBJ2-7, with a tentative D call TRBD1 (5 bases). The CDR3 length is 12 residues. CDR1 and CDR2 from the germline V gene are SGHKS and YYEKEE (reference sequence). Between the trimmed V and J ends, which lost 0 bases and 4 bases, there was a span of 5 bases.

The CDR3 bases are TGTGCCAGCAGCCCCCCGGGACTGGGGACGAGAAACACTGAAGCTTTCTTT. It translates to CASSPPGLGTRNTEAFF. This chain joins TRBV7-9 and TRBJ1-1, with a weak D call TRBD1 (5 bases). Germline CDR1 is SEHNR and CDR2 is FQNEAQ (reference sequence). This CDR3 has 17 residues. V was trimmed by 5 bases and J by 2 bases, leaving 21 bases between them. Based on the CDR3 plus reference TRBV7-9 and TRBJ1-1, the full variable domain is DTGVSQNPRHKITKRGQNVTFRCDPISEHNRLYWYRQTLGQGPEFLTYFQNEAQLEKSRLLSDRFSAERPKGSFSTLEIQRTEQGDSAMYLCASSPPGLGTRNTEAFFGQGTRLTVV.

The genes are TRBV9 and TRBJ1-2, with D unresolved. Trimming removed 0 bases at V and 7 bases at J, with 10 bases between. The length of the CDR3 is 13 residues. Germline CDR1 and CDR2: SGDLS and YYNGEE. The DNA of the CDR3 is TGTGCCAGCAGCGTAGATGTGAGGTCTGGCTACACCTTC. Its translation: CASSVDVRSGYTF. The complete variable domain, with remaining parts taken from reference TRBV9 and TRBJ1-2, reads DSGVTQTPKHLITATGQRVTLRCSPRSGDLSVYWYQQSLDQGLQFLIQYYNGEERAKGNILERFSAQQFPDLHSELNLSSLELGDSALYFCASSVDVRSGYTFGSGTRLTVV.

The V gene is TRBV28, the J gene TRBJ2-2, with D unresolved. Per germline, CDR1 MDHEN and CDR2 SYDVKM. The ends were cut back, 2 bases at V and 5 bases at J, with 9 bases in the middle. The CDR3 is 14 residues long. The CDR3 DNA follows: TGTGCCAGCAGTTTAATAGCTTCTACCGGGGAGCTGTTTTTT. It translates to CASSLIASTGELFF.

The J gene is TRBJ1-2, the V gene TRBV18, with D perhaps matching TRBD1 (6 bases). Between the trimmed V and J ends, which lost 6 bases and 2 bases, there was a span of 31 bases. There are 20 residues in the CDR3. CDR1 is KGHSH, CDR2 LQKENI, per germline. The CDR3 nucleotides are TGTGCCAGCTCTTCGGTCTACAAGACGACAAAACAGGGAGGGAACTATGGCTACACCTTC. It encodes CASSSVYKTTKQGGNYGYTF.

This chain joins TRBV19 and TRBJ1-6; 7 bases are a match to TRBD1. V shed 4 bases, J shed 4 bases, and the junction held 1 base outside the gene matches. The CDR3 spans 14 residues. From germline, CDR1 is LNHDA and CDR2 SQIVND (reference sequence). The CDR3 region has the DNA TGTGCCAGTAGTAGACAGGGTTATAATTCACCCCTCCACTTT. It encodes CASSRQGYNSPLHF. The full variable domain, completed using reference TRBV19 and TRBJ1-6, is DGGITQSPKYLFRKEGQNVTLSCEQNLNHDAMYWYRQDPGQGLRLIYYSQIVNDFQKGDIAEGYSVSREKKESFPLTVTSAQKNPTAFYLCASSRQGYNSPLHFGNGTRLTVT.

The chain recombines TRBV18 with TRBJ2-4, with TRBD1 identical over 9 bases. The germline CDR1 and CDR2 sequences are KGHSH and LQKENI. V dropped 3 bases and J dropped 3; count of bases not matched to a gene: 9. This CDR3 comprises 17 residues. CDR3 in amino acids: CASSPRTGDVSKNIQYF. In DNA form, the CDR3 reads TGTGCCAGCTCACCGAGGACAGGGGACGTGAGCAAAAACATTCAGTACTTC.

The chain joins TRBV3-1 (or the pseudogene TRBV3-2) to TRBJ2-7, with 8 bases aligning to TRBD1. CDR3 length equals 15 residues. Germline values: CDR1 LGHDT, CDR2 YNNKEL (reference sequence). J lost 2 bases, V lost 3 bases, and 6 bases had no gene match. The CDR3 nucleotides read TGTGCCAGCAGCCACCGGACAGGGCGCCCCTACGAGCAGTACTTC. This translates into CASSHRTGRPYEQYF.

The rearrangement links TRBV2 to TRBJ2-1, with a weak D call TRBD2 (5 bases). The CDR3 runs to 23 residues. Deletions cut 5 bases from V and 7 bases from J, with 42 bases between. CDR1 and CDR2 from the germline V gene are SNHLY and FYNNEI. The DNA of the CDR3 is TGTGCCAGCAGTCGACTACGACTACCGAAAATCTCCTGGGAACTCACCCCGGGGAATGAGCAGTTCTTC. This translates into CASSRLRLPKISWELTPGNEQFF.

The CDR3 is CASSSQGGHRAFF. CDR3 bases: TGTGCCAGCAGCAGCCAGGGGGGCCACCGGGCTTTCTTT. V and J are TRBV7-9 and TRBJ1-1; 7 bases fit TRBD1. This CDR3 contains 13 residues. Germline assignment: CDR1 SEHNR and CDR2 FQNEAQ (reference sequence). V was clipped by 5 bases and J by 11 bases; unmatched bases: 11.

The chain uses TRBV28 and TRBJ2-3; D is undetermined. The CDR3 has 15 amino acids. V lost 1 base, J lost 1 base, and 9 bases lay in between. Germline V lookup: CDR1 MDHEN, CDR2 SYDVKM. For the CDR3, the DNA is TGTGCCAGCAGTTTATACAGTCCGGGCACAGATACGCAGTATTTT. This encodes CASSLYSPGTDTQYF. Variable domain in full (rest from reference TRBV28 and TRBJ2-3): DVKVTQSSRYLVKRTGEKVFLECVQDMDHENMFWYRQDPGLGLRLIYFSYDVKMKEKGDIPEGYSVSREKKERFSLILESASTNQTSMYLCASSLYSPGTDTQYFGPGTRLTVL.